This is a list of T cell receptor beta chains from one sample in a study of memory CD4+ T cells and cytomegalovirus serostatus. Profiled with immunoSEQ multiplex PCR; TCRdb holds only in-frame clones, not every one. The data hold about 48,000 clones, with roughly 78% observed a single time. The sample comprised memory CD4+ T cells from blood. All receptors come from an adult in good health and CMV-seronegative. Each CDR3 is given with its conserved first and last residue. The D gene is left open where the match is weak. Clone size is not always given. Where it is, it says once, few, many or a class for expanded clones.

V gene	clone size	J gene	D gene	CDR3 DNA	CDR3 protein
TRBV11-2	.	TRBJ1-6	.	TGTGCCAGCAGTTCGTACCGGGACAAAGATTCACCCCTCCACTTT	CASSSYRDKDSPLHF
TRBV30	.	TRBJ2-5	.	TGTGCCTGGAGTGTACACGCCAGGCCAGAGACCCAGTACTTC	CAWSVHARPETQYF
TRBV7-9	.	TRBJ2-7	TRBD1	TGTGCCAGCAGCCCAAGACAGGGGGCGTTCGGCGAGCAGTACTTC	CASSPRQGAFGEQYF
TRBV7-7	.	TRBJ1-5	.	TGTGCCAGCAGCCGCGACAGGAATCAGCCCCAGCATTTT	CASSRDRNQPQHF
TRBV4-1	.	TRBJ2-3	TRBD2	TGCGCCAGCAGCCAAGATGTGACTAGCGGGACTAGCACAGATACGCAGTATTTT	CASSQDVTSGTSTDTQYF
TRBV5-1	.	TRBJ2-5	.	TGCGCCAGCAGCTCGGGGAATGGCGGGATAAAAGAGACCCAGTACTTC	CASSSGNGGIKETQYF
TRBV30	few	TRBJ1-1	TRBD1	TGTGCCTTTCGGACAGGACGGCTTGAAGCTTTCTTT	CAFRTGRLEAFF
TRBV5-6	.	TRBJ2-5	.	TGTGCCAGCAGCGCTTATGGTTCTGATTTGGAGACCCAGTACTTC	CASSAYGSDLETQYF
TRBV28	medium-sized	TRBJ2-4	TRBD1	TGTGCCAGCAGTCCCGGACAGGTCCGAGCCAAAAACATTCAGTACTTC	CASSPGQVRAKNIQYF
TRBV28	.	TRBJ1-5	.	TGTGCCAGCAGTTTGGGTGGTCAGCCCCAGCATTTT	CASSLGGQPQHF
TRBV5-1	.	TRBJ1-1	.	TGCGCCAGCAGCTTGGCATCGGGACACTTTGAAGCTTTCTTT	CASSLASGHFEAFF
TRBV6-5	.	TRBJ1-3	TRBD1	TGTGCCAGCAGTTACGGGGACAGCTCTGGAAACACCATATATTTT	CASSYGDSSGNTIYF
TRBV6-5	once	TRBJ1-6	.	TGTGCCAGCAGTCCGGGGTATAATTCACCCCTCCACTTT	CASSPGYNSPLHF
TRBV29-1	.	TRBJ2-7	TRBD2	TGCAGCGTTAGGGGAGGGACTAGCGGGAGTTACGAGCAGTACTTC	CSVRGGTSGSYEQYF
TRBV18	.	TRBJ2-7	TRBD1	TGTGCCAGCTCTTCAGAGGGGGCGAGCTCCTACGAGCAGTACTTC	CASSSEGASSYEQYF
TRBV4-1	.	TRBJ2-2	.	TGCGCCAGCAGCCAAAGGGTCAACACCGGGGAGCTGTTTTTT	CASSQRVNTGELFF
TRBV5-1	.	TRBJ1-4	.	TGCGCCAGCAGCCCCAATCCAGGAGGGTCAGCTAATGAAAAACTGTTTTTT	CASSPNPGGSANEKLFF
TRBV9	.	TRBJ1-2	.	TGTGCCAGCAGCGTAGAAGGTAAAGGAGGGAAAGGCTACACCTTC	CASSVEGKGGKGYTF
TRBV5-6	.	TRBJ1-6	.	TGTGCCAGCAGCCGCGGACCAGGTCTCTATAATTCACCCCTCCACTTT	CASSRGPGLYNSPLHF
TRBV5-4	.	TRBJ2-5	.	TGTGCCAGCAGAGATACAGGCGGTCAAGAGACCCAGTACTTC	CASRDTGGQETQYF
TRBV5-6	.	TRBJ2-7	TRBD1	TGTGCCAGCAGCTTGTTGACAGGGGGCGCCTACTACGAGCAGTACTTC	CASSLLTGGAYYEQYF
TRBV5-1	few	TRBJ1-2	TRBD1	TGCGCCAGCAGCCGGGGGACAGCCGGACACTATGGCTACACCTTC	CASSRGTAGHYGYTF
TRBV13	.	TRBJ1-1	.	TGTGCCAGCAGCTTCGCCGCGGCTGAAGCTTTCTTT	CASSFAAAEAFF
TRBV27	once	TRBJ1-1	TRBD1	TGTGCCAGCAGTCCGAAGACAGGGAGGGGAAACACTGAAGCTTTCTTT	CASSPKTGRGNTEAFF
TRBV6-1	.	TRBJ1-5	TRBD1	TGTGCCAGCAGGAGGAGGGGGACAGGGGACCAGCCCCAGCATTTT	CASRRRGTGDQPQHF
TRBV5-4	few	TRBJ2-7	.	TGTGCCAGCAGCTTCGAGGGGGTGAGACCATCTCCTTTTGAGCAGTACTTC	CASSFEGVRPSPFEQYF
TRBV5-1	.	TRBJ2-1	.	TGCGCCAGCAGCTTGGAAGGGTATGAGCAGTTCTTC	CASSLEGYEQFF
TRBV30	.	TRBJ2-5	TRBD1	TGTGCCTGGAGTACAGGGGTAAAAGAGACCCAGTACTTC	CAWSTGVKETQYF
TRBV2	.	TRBJ2-1	.	TGTGCCAGCAGTGAAGCGCAGGAAAGTGAGCAGTTCTTC	CASSEAQESEQFF
TRBV30	.	TRBJ1-2	.	TGTGCCTGGAGTCTATTCCCGACCGCGTTTTTGAATGGCTACACCTTC	CAWSLFPTAFLNGYTF
TRBV7-8	.	TRBJ1-2	TRBD1	TGTGCCAGCAGCTGGGTGGCGCAGGGGGGCGACTACACCTTC	CASSWVAQGGDYTF
TRBV9	few	TRBJ2-1	TRBD1	TGTGCCAGCAGCGTCCAGACAGGGGGGCTTGAGCAGTTCTTC	CASSVQTGGLEQFF
TRBV28	.	TRBJ2-1	.	TGTGCCAGCAGTTTGGTTAGCAGGGCCTTTACGAATGAGCAGTTCTTC	CASSLVSRAFTNEQFF
TRBV5-1	.	TRBJ2-2	.	TGCGCCAGCAGCTTGCGCAGCGAGAACACCGGGGAGCTGTTTTTT	CASSLRSENTGELFF
TRBV28	.	TRBJ2-7	TRBD1	TGTGCCAGCAGTCCCGCCGGGACAGGGGACGGGGCCTACGAGCAGTACTTC	CASSPAGTGDGAYEQYF
TRBV15	.	TRBJ2-7	.	TGTGCCACCAGCAGAGAGAAGTCCGGGTTCCAGTCCTACGAGCAGTACTTC	CATSREKSGFQSYEQYF
TRBV28	few	TRBJ1-5	.	TGTGCCAGCAGTTTAGGGCAGGGTAGTCAGCCCCAGCATTTT	CASSLGQGSQPQHF
TRBV2	few	TRBJ2-2	.	TGTGCCAGCGGGCAGGGCAACACCGGGGAGCTGTTTTTT	CASGQGNTGELFF
TRBV2	.	TRBJ2-1	.	TGTGCCAGCAAGGTACGGGATGGAAGCTCCTACAATGAGCAGTTCTTC	CASKVRDGSSYNEQFF
TRBV7-8	.	TRBJ1-3	TRBD1	TGTGCCAGCAGCTCAAGGGGACAGGGAGCCTCTGGAAACACCATATATTTT	CASSSRGQGASGNTIYF
TRBV4-1	.	TRBJ2-1	.	TGCGCCAGCAGCCAAGCCAGCCTGCTAGCAGGTGAGCAGTTCTTC	CASSQASLLAGEQFF
TRBV29-1	.	TRBJ1-5	.	TGCAGCGTTGAAACGGGGAATAGCAATCAGCCCCAGCATTTT	CSVETGNSNQPQHF
TRBV6-1	.	TRBJ1-4	.	TGTGCCAGCAGTGAAGCGCATATTAATGAAAAACTGTTTTTT	CASSEAHINEKLFF
TRBV10-2	once	TRBJ2-4	.	TGCGCCAGCAGTGAGGCCGGAGAAGGAAACATTCAGTACTTC	CASSEAGEGNIQYF
TRBV9	.	TRBJ1-6	TRBD1	TGTGCCAGCAGCGTAGGCGCTGGGGACAGCTCCTATAATTCACCCCTCCACTTT	CASSVGAGDSSYNSPLHF
TRBV11-2	.	TRBJ2-2	.	TGTGCCAGCAGCTGGACAGCCTTAAACACCGGGGAGCTGTTTTTT	CASSWTALNTGELFF
TRBV27	.	TRBJ1-2	.	TGTGCCAGCAGTTTAGAAAGGGGTTGGGGCTACACCTTC	CASSLERGWGYTF
TRBV27	.	TRBJ1-1	TRBD1	TGTGCCAGCAGGGAGCCGGGACAGGGGCTTAGGGAAGCTTTCTTT	CASREPGQGLREAFF
TRBV4-1	.	TRBJ1-4	.	TGCGCCAGCAGCCAAGAAGGCCGGTTGTTTTTT	CASSQEGRLFF
TRBV2	.	TRBJ2-7	TRBD1	TGTGCCAGCAGGGGGACAGGGAGCTCCTACGAGCAGTACTTC	CASRGTGSSYEQYF
TRBV6-5	.	TRBJ2-2	.	TGTGCCAGCAGTTCCACTAGGAACACCGGGGAGCTGTTTTTT	CASSSTRNTGELFF
TRBV27	.	TRBJ1-2	TRBD1	TGTGCCAGCAGTCCATGGACAGGGGGGGACTATGGCTACACCTTC	CASSPWTGGDYGYTF
TRBV29-1	once	TRBJ1-4	.	TGCAGCGTTGAAGAAGGGGGGGTACCTTGGGGAAAACTGTTTTTT	CSVEEGGVPWGKLFF
TRBV25-1	once	TRBJ2-1	TRBD1	TGTGCCAGCACCCAACCTTCACTGGGACAGGGTAGCAATGAGCAGTTCTTC	CASTQPSLGQGSNEQFF
TRBV4-2	.	TRBJ2-7	TRBD2	TGTGCCAGCAGGGGGGGGAGGGGATCCTACGAGCAGTACTTC	CASRGGRGSYEQYF